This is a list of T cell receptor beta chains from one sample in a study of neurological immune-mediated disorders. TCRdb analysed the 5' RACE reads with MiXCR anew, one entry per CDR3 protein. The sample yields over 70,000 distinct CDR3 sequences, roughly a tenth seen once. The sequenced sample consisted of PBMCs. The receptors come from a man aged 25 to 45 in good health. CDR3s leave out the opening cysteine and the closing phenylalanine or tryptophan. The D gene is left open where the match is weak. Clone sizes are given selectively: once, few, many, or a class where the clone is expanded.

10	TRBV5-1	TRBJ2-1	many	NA	ASSGTSNEQF
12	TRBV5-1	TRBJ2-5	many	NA	ASSLVGGQETQY
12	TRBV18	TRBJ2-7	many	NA	ATSPGTMNYEQY
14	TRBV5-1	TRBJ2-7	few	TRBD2	ASSYLPSGPSYEQY
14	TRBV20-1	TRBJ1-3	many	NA	SASPTGTATGNTIY
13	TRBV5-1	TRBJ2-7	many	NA	ASSLNPGRNYEQY
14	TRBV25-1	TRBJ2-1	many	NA	ASSTRLESSYNEQF
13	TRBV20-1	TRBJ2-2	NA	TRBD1	SARAGGSATGELF
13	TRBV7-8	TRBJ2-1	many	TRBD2	ASSSIAGAYNEQF
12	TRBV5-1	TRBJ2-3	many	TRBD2	ASRLAGATDTQY
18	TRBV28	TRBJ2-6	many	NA	ASSPNVRTGHSSGANVLT
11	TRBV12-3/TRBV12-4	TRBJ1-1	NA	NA	ASRRGQNTEAF
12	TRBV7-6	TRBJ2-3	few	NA	ASSQRGSTDTQY
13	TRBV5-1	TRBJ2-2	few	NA	ASRRDTGDTGELF
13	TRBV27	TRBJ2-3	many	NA	ASSPMTEISDTQY
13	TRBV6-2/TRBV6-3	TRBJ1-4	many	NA	ASSFAVAENEKLF
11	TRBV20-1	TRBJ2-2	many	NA	SAEGRNTGELF
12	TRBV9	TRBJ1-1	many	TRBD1	ASSDSTGATEAF
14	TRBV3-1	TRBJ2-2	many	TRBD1	ASSQGQGVRTGELF
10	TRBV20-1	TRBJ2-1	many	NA	SASYGNNEQF
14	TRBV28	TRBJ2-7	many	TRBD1	ASSFSPRTGLREQY
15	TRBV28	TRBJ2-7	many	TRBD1	ASSSYAGTESWYEQY